Listed here are 6 T cell receptor beta chains from one sample, sequenced in a study of T cell responses to AZD1222 COVID-19 vaccine. Assay used: immunoSEQ multiplex PCR; TCRdb lists only in-frame clones, some missing. The sample carries under 150,000 clones, about 91% recorded once. The sequenced sample was peripheral blood, obtained on day 0 of AZD1222 vaccination. These receptors originate from an adult in good health.

The genes are TRBV29-1 and TRBJ2-7, with 7 bases matching TRBD2. This CDR3 has 17 residues. V lost 6 bases, J lost 0 bases, and 17 bases stayed unmatched. Germline V gene data show CDR1 as SQVTM and CDR2 as ANQGSEA. The CDR3 protein is CSVQHRGLADDSYEQYF. The DNA for the CDR3 is TGCAGCGTGCAACACCGAGGCCTAGCGGACGACTCCTACGAGCAGTACTTC.

On this clone: One end of the junction fails to match germline, which may point to a read error. J is TRBJ2-2 and V is TRBV5-1; perhaps TRBD1 as D (5 bases). Germline V gives CDR1 SGHRS, CDR2 YFSETQ. This CDR3 region has 17 residues. The CDR3 sequence: CASSLGSNRLNPGELFF. As DNA, the CDR3 is TGCGCCAGCAGCTTGGGTAGTAACAGGCTGAACCCCGGGGAGCTGTTTTTT.

The chain joins TRBV6-6 to TRBJ1-1; the match to TRBD1 covers 9 bases. Germline V lookup: CDR1 MNHNY, CDR2 SVGAGI (reference sequence). Germline trimming cut 10 bases from V and 2 bases from J; bases unmatched to any gene: 8. The CDR3 is 14 residues long. The CDR3 region has the DNA TGTGCCACCAAACAGGGGGCCTTAAACACTGAAGCTTTCTTT. The encoded protein is CATKQGALNTEAFF.

The chain recombines TRBV24-1 with TRBJ2-5; D might be TRBD2 (5 bases). The ends were cut back, 2 bases at V and 5 bases at J, with 11 bases in the middle. The germline V gene encodes CDR1 KGHDR and CDR2 SFDVKD. The length of the CDR3 is 14 residues. CDR3 DNA: TGTGCCACCAGTGATTCCGGGGTGGGCGAGACCCAGTACTTC. It translates to CATSDSGVGETQYF.

This chain connects TRBV29-1 to TRBJ2-7; 11 nucleotides align to TRBD2. The CDR3 runs to 13 residues. Germline V gene sequence: CDR1 SQVTM, CDR2 ANQGSEA. The V gene end was trimmed by 5 bases and the J gene end by 3 bases; junction bases not matched to a gene: 3. The CDR3 DNA reads as TGCAGCGTTTCTGGGACTAGCGGCTACGAGCAGTACTTC. Translating it yields CSVSGTSGYEQYF.

This chain uses TRBV27 with TRBJ1-1; 7 nucleotides match TRBD1. J lost 4 bases, V lost 3 bases, and 8 bases had no gene match. The CDR3 runs to 15 residues. The germline V gene encodes CDR1 MNHEY and CDR2 SMNVEV (reference sequence). DNA for the CDR3: TGTGCCAGCAGTTTGACAGGGTGGATAGTCACTGAAGCTTTCTTT. It specifies CASSLTGWIVTEAFF.